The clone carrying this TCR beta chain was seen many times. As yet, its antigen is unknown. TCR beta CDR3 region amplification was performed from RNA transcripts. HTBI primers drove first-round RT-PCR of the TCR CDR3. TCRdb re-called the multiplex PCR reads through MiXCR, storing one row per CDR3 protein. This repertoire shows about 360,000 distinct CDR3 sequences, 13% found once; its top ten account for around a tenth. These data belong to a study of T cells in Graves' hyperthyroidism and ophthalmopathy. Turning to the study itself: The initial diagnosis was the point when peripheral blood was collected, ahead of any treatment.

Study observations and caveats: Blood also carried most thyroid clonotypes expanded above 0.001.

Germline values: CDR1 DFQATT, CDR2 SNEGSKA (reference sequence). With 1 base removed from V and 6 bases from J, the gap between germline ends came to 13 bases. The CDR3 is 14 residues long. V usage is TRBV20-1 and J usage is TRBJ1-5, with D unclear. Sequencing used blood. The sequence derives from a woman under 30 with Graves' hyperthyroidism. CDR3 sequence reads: CSARGAGLGQPQHF. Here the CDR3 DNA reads TGCAGTGCTAGAGGGGCGGGGTTAGGTCAGCCCCAGCATTTT.